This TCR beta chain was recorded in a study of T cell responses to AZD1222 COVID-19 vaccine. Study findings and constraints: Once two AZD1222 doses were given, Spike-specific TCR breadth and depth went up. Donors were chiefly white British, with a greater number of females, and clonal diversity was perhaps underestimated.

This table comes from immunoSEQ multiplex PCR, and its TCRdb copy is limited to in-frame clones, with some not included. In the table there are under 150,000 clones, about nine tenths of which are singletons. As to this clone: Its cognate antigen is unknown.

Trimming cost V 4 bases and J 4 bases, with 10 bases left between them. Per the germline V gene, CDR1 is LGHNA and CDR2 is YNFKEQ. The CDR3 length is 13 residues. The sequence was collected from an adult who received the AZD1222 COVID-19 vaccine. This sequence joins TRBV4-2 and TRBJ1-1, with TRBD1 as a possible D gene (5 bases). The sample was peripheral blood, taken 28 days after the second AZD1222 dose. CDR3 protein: CASSRGGGTEAFF. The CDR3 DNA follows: TGTGCCAGCAGCCGCGGGGGGGGCACTGAAGCTTTCTTT.